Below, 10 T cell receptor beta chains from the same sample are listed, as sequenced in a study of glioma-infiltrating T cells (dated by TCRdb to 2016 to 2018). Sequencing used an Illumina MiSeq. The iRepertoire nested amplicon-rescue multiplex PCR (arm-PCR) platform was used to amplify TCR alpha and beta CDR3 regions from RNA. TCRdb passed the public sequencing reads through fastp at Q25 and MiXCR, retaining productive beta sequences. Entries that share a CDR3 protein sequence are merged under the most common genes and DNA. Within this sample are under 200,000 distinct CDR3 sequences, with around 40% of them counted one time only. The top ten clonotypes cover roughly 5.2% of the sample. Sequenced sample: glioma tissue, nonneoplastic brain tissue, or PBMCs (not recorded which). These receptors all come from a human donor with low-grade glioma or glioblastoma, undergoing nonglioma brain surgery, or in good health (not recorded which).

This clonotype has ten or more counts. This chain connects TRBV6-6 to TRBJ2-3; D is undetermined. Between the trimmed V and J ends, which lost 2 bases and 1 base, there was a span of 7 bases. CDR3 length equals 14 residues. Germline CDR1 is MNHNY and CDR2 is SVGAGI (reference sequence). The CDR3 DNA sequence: TGTGCCAGCAGTTACGGGGTTGGCACAGATACGCAGTATTTT. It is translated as CASSYGVGTDTQYF.

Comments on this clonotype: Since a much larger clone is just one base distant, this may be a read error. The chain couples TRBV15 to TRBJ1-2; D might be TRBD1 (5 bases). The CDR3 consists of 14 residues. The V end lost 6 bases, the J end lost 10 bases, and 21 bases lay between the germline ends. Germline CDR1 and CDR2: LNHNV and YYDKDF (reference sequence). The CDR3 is CATSDLGVRPIYTF. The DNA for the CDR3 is TGTGCCACCAGTGATTTAGGGGTAAGACCCATCTACACCTTC.

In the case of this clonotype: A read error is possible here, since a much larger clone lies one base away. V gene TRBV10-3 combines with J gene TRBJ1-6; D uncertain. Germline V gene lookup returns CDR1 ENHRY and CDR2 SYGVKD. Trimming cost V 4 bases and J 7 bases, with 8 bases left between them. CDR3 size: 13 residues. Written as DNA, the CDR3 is TGTGCCATCAGTGTGGCTCTAAATTCACCCCTCCACTTT. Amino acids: CAISVALNSPLHF.

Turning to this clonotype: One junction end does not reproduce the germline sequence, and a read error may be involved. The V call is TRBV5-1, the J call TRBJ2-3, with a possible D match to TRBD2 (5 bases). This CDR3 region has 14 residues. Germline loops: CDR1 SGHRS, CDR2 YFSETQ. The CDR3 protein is CASSLLDSRDTKYF. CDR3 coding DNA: TGCGCCAGCAGCTTGTTGGACTCCAGAGATACGAAGTATTTT. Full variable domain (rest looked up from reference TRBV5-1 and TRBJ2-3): KAGVTQTPRYLIKTRGQQVTLSCSPISGHRSVSWYQQTPGQGLQFLFEYFSETQRNKGNFPGRFSGRQFSNSRSEMNVSTLELGDSALYLCASSLLDSRDTKYFGPGTRLTVL.

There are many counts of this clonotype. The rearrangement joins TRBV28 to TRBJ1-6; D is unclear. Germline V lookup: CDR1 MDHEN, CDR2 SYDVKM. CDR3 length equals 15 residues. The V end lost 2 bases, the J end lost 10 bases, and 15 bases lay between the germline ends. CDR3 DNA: TGTGCCAGCAGTTTAGAATTGGGGTTTAGCTCACCCCTCCACTTT. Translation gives CASSLELGFSSPLHF.

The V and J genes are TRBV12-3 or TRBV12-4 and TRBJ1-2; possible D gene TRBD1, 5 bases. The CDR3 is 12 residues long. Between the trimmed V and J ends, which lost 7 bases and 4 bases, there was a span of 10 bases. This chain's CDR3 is CASTWGGYGYTF. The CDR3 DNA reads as TGTGCCAGCACCTGGGGGGGCTATGGCTACACCTTC.

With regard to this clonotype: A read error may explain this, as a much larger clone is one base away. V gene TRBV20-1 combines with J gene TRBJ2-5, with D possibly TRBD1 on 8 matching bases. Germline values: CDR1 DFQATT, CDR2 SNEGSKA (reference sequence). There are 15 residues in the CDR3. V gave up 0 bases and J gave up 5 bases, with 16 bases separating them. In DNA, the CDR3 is TGCAGTGCTAGAGATACCGGACAGGGAGGGGAGACCCAGTACTTC. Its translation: CSARDTGQGGETQYF.

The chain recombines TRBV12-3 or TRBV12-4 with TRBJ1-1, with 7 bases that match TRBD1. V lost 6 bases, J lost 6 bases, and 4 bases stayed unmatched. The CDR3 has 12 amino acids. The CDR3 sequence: CASRTGIAEAFF. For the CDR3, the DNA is TGTGCCAGCAGGACAGGGATCGCTGAAGCTTTCTTT.

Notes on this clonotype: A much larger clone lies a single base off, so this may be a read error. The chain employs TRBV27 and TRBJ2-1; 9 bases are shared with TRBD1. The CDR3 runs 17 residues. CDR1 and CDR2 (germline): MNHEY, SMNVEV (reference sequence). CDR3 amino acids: CASSSLRGLGQGNKQFF. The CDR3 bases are TGTGCCAGCAGTTCACTGAGGGGGTTGGGACAGGGCAATAAGCAGTTCTTC.

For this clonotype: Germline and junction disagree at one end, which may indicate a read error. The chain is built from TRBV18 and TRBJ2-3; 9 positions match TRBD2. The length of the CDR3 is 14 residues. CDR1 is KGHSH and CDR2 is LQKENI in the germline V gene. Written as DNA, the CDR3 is TGTGCCAGCTCGGTGACTAGCGGCACAGATAAGCAGTATTTT. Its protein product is CASSVTSGTDKQYF.